This TCR beta chain was documented in a study of blood T cell repertoires in COVID-19. Study-level information: The United States, Italy and Spain provided the acute and convalescent COVID-19 samples. T cells, B-cell-depleted T cells, or PBMCs provided the cDNA or gDNA that served as material.

This CDR3 region has 15 residues. In germline, CDR1 is LGHDT, CDR2 YNNKEL (reference sequence). V dropped 4 bases and J dropped 4; count of bases not matched to a gene: 3. In the authors' workflow: Reference gene primer amplification gave estimated nucleated cell counts. Libraries were prepared by immunoSEQ multiplex PCR; TCRdb keeps only in-frame clonotypes and omits some of them. V and J calls plus clone size are reproduced from that table; the DNA served to infer D and trimming. The sample carries nearly 200,000 clones, approximately 82% recorded once. This rearrangement joins TRBV3-1 (or the pseudogene TRBV3-2) to TRBJ2-1; the match to TRBD2 covers 11 bases. This TCR derives from a human donor with acute or convalescent COVID-19. The donor label of this sample is uncertain. Sequencing input: peripheral blood. CDR3: CASSRTSGGYNEQFF. In DNA, the CDR3 is TGTGCCAGCAGCCGAACTAGCGGGGGTTACAATGAGCAGTTCTTC.